The TCR beta chain under discussion was sequenced for a study of identical twins. Overall study results and limits: Researchers reported excess low generation probability among twin-shared out-of-frame alpha sequences.

A word on this clonotype: Antigen specificity is unknown.

Addition of a universal primer site occurred through template switching, and cDNA carried unique molecular identifiers. TCRdb recomputed calls from the 5' RACE reads with MiXCR, one row per CDR3 protein. This table has approximately 500,000 distinct CDR3 sequences, 15% appearing once. CDR1 and CDR2 (germline): MNHEY, SMNVEV (reference sequence). This CDR3 has 15 residues. Trimming took off 0 bases at V and 1 base at J, with 9 bases between the two ends. These same data were also listed under a study on yellow fever vaccine responses in identical twins.

This TCR came from a woman under 30 in good health. The sample comprised CD4+ T cells sorted from blood. The chain links TRBV27 to TRBJ1-1; no clear D. CDR3 sequence reads: CASSLSWYGNTEAFF. The CDR3 coding sequence is TGTGCCAGCAGTTTATCTTGGTATGGGAACACTGAAGCTTTCTTT.